A single sample is the source of the 24 T cell receptor beta chains below, sequenced in a study of blood T cell repertoires in COVID-19. Assay used: immunoSEQ multiplex PCR; TCRdb lists only in-frame clones, some missing. This table holds about 280,000 clones, roughly 85% found once. The sequenced sample consisted of PBMCs or T cells enriched from blood (not recorded which). All receptors derive from a woman in her forties or fifties who had recovered from COVID-19.

V and J are TRBV2 and TRBJ1-1, with TRBD1 matching 7 bases. The junction had 7 bases not matched to a gene; V was cut back by 4 bases and J by 5 bases. CDR3 length: 14 amino acids. Germline V gene sequence: CDR1 SNHLY, CDR2 FYNNEI. CDR3 protein: CASSAQGKGTEAFF. The CDR3 coding sequence is TGTGCCAGCAGTGCACAGGGGAAGGGAACTGAAGCTTTCTTT.

The chain employs TRBV11-2 and TRBJ2-7; 11 bases match TRBD2. V was clipped by 3 bases and J by 4 bases; unmatched bases: 8. The CDR3 loop spans 16 amino acids. Per germline, CDR1 SGHAT and CDR2 FQNNGV. The DNA of the CDR3 is TGTGCCAGCAGCTTCCCGCTAGCGGGGGGCGGGTACGAGCAGTACTTC. It is translated as CASSFPLAGGGYEQYF.

The chain combines TRBV19 with TRBJ1-5; D possibly corresponds to TRBD1 (5 bases). V dropped 5 bases and J dropped 8 bases, with 13 bases sitting between them. Germline CDR1 is LNHDA and CDR2 is SQIVND (reference sequence). The CDR3 contains 13 residues. CDR3 nucleotides: TGTGCCAGTAGTTTCGCGGGGACGGAGCCCCAGCATTTT. Amino acids: CASSFAGTEPQHF.

V and J are TRBV7-2 and TRBJ1-2; weak D call: TRBD1 (5 bases). Trimming took off 3 bases at V and 5 bases at J, with 19 bases between the two ends. The CDR3 is made up of 16 amino acids. Per germline, CDR1 SGHTA and CDR2 FQGNSA. CDR3 sequence (DNA): TGTGCCAGCAGCTTGGGGAGGGGACGGCCGATTTATGGCTACACCTTC. This gives the protein CASSLGRGRPIYGYTF.

This clone was seen a single time. This chain uses TRBV2 with TRBJ1-1, with D possibly being TRBD1 (5 bases). V lost 6 bases, J lost 2 bases, and 13 bases lay in between. Germline CDR1 reads SNHLY; CDR2 reads FYNNEI. The CDR3 is 14 amino acids. The CDR3 spells CASRVGGSNTEAFF. The CDR3, as DNA: TGTGCCAGCAGAGTCGGGGGGAGCAACACTGAAGCTTTCTTT.

A few counts support this clone. The V gene is TRBV7-3, the J gene TRBJ2-7, with TRBD2 identical over 9 bases. The V and J ends lost 3 bases and 6 bases, in that order; junction bases with no gene match: 21. The CDR3 has 19 amino acids. CDR1 is SGHTA, CDR2 FQGTGA, per germline. This CDR3 is CASSFLYPKTSGPTSEQYF. In DNA, the CDR3 is TGTGCCAGCAGCTTCCTATACCCGAAGACTAGCGGCCCTACGTCCGAGCAGTACTTC.

This clone was counted a single time. The chain combines TRBV9 with TRBJ2-5; 8 bases map to TRBD2. There are 15 residues in the CDR3. Per germline, CDR1 SGDLS and CDR2 YYNGEE. The V segment lost 0 bases and the J segment 1 base; nucleotides outside the gene matches: 2. CDR3 region: CASSVVSGAQETQYF. The CDR3 DNA reads as TGTGCCAGCAGCGTAGTTAGCGGGGCCCAAGAGACCCAGTACTTC.

This chain uses TRBV21-1 with TRBJ2-2; TRBD1 was called by the table and not checked on the DNA. TRBV21-1 is a listed pseudogene. The CDR3 extends over 14 amino acids. For the CDR3, the DNA is TGTGCACGGCCGGGACAGGGGGTCACCGGGGAGCTGTTTTTT. It codes for CARPGQGVTGELFF.

V and J are TRBV27 and TRBJ2-7; D might be TRBD2 (5 bases). Deletions cut 3 bases from V and 0 bases from J, with 6 bases between. Germline V gene sequence: CDR1 MNHEY, CDR2 SMNVEV (reference sequence). The CDR3 spans 13 residues. CDR3 coding DNA: TGTGCCAGCAGTTTCGAGGGCTCCTACGAGCAGTACTTC. It specifies CASSFEGSYEQYF.

This chain uses TRBV18 with TRBJ2-5; 9 bases match TRBD2. The ends lost 1 base at V and 6 bases at J; junction bases unmatched: 6. The CDR3 length is 15 residues. Germline CDR1 reads KGHSH; CDR2 reads LQKENI. Here the CDR3 reads CASSPRVAGEKTQYF. The CDR3 bases are TGTGCCAGCTCACCACGAGTAGCGGGAGAAAAGACCCAGTACTTC.

The chain combines TRBV4-1 with TRBJ2-7; 8 bases are shared with TRBD1. The CDR3 is 17 residues long. Germline assignment: CDR1 MGHRA and CDR2 YSYEKL. V gave up 0 bases and J gave up 6 bases; unmatched junction bases: 13. The CDR3 protein is CASSQERAGTGTPEQYF. DNA of the CDR3: TGCGCCAGCAGCCAAGAGAGGGCCGGGACAGGAACCCCCGAGCAGTACTTC.

The CDR3 protein is CASSLGGGFTEAFF. In nucleotides, the CDR3 is TGTGCCAGCAGTTTAGGGGGGGGCTTTACTGAAGCTTTCTTT. This sequence joins TRBV27 and TRBJ1-1, with D tentatively TRBD1 (6 bases). This CDR3 is built from 14 residues. V was shortened by 2 bases and J by 5 bases, with 12 bases between the two germline ends. Germline V lookup: CDR1 MNHEY, CDR2 SMNVEV (reference sequence).

The chain couples TRBV14 to TRBJ1-3; a weak D match, TRBD1 (6 bases). Germline assignment: CDR1 SGHDN and CDR2 FVKESK. This CDR3 comprises 16 residues. The V end lost 3 bases, the J end lost 4 bases, and 16 bases lay between the germline ends. The CDR3 sequence is CASSQIGQFAGNTIYF. CDR3 coding DNA: TGTGCCAGCAGCCAGATAGGACAGTTTGCCGGAAACACCATATATTTT. Based on the CDR3 plus reference TRBV14 and TRBJ1-3, the full variable domain is EAGVTQFPSHSVIEKGQTVTLRCDPISGHDNLYWYRRVMGKEIKFLLHFVKESKQDESGMPNNRFLAERTGGTYSTLKVQPAELEDSGVYFCASSQIGQFAGNTIYFGEGSWLTVV.

The chain recombines TRBV9 with TRBJ2-1; D not resolved. V gave up 0 bases and J gave up 6 bases, with 19 bases separating them. The germline V gene has CDR1 SGDLS and CDR2 YYNGEE. The CDR3 runs 17 residues. DNA of the CDR3: TGTGCCAGCAGCGTAGCTTTTCCCCTCGCGGATCCCAATGAGCAGTTCTTC. It is translated as CASSVAFPLADPNEQFF.

This chain links TRBV9 with TRBJ1-3, with D maybe TRBD1 (6 bases). In germline, CDR1 is SGDLS, CDR2 YYNGEE. V lost 0 bases to trimming and J lost 8 bases, with 15 bases between them. This CDR3 has 15 amino acids. In DNA, the CDR3 is TGTGCCAGCAGCGTAGCACCCAGGGGAGGGGACACCATATATTTT. Protein product: CASSVAPRGGDTIYF.

This sequence joins TRBV7-9 and TRBJ1-1; D remains ambiguous. The CDR3 is 13 amino acids. The V gene's germline CDR1 is SEHNR and CDR2 FQNEAQ (reference sequence). The ends were cut back, 3 bases at V and 1 base at J, with 6 bases in the middle. The CDR3 protein is CASSFQANTEAFF. For the CDR3, the DNA is TGTGCCAGCAGCTTTCAGGCGAACACTGAAGCTTTCTTT.

To note about this clone: The sample has other DNA sequences that encode this CDR3 too. J is TRBJ1-6 and V is TRBV3-1 (or the pseudogene TRBV3-2), with D unclear. The CDR3 is 15 residues long. The V and J ends lost 3 bases and 0 bases respectively, with 6 bases between them. Per germline, CDR1 LGHDT and CDR2 YNNKEL (reference sequence). In DNA, the CDR3 is TGTGCCAGCAGCCAGGGGAGCTCCTATAATTCACCCCTCCACTTT. It yields the protein CASSQGSSYNSPLHF.

This rearrangement joins TRBV15 to TRBJ1-3; D is uncertain. V shed 0 bases and J shed 3 bases, with 6 bases lying between them. CDR3 length: 14 residues. Germline CDR1 and CDR2: LNHNV and YYDKDF (reference sequence). CDR3 in amino acids: CATSRDLSGNTIYF. The CDR3 coding sequence is TGTGCCACCAGCAGAGATCTAAGTGGAAACACCATATATTTT. Using reference TRBV15 and TRBJ1-3 for the parts outside the CDR3, the full variable domain is DAMVIQNPRYQVTQFGKPVTLSCSQTLNHNVMYWYQQKSSQAPKLLFHYYDKDFNNEADTPDNFQSRRPNTSFCFLDIRSPGLGDTAMYLCATSRDLSGNTIYFGEGSWLTVV.

The gene calls are TRBV6-2 or TRBV6-3 and TRBJ2-3; D is perhaps TRBD2 (6 bases). Trimming stripped 5 bases from V and 5 bases from J, with 17 bases between. The CDR3 is 15 amino acids. Germline V gene lookup returns CDR1 MNHEY and CDR2 SVGEGT. The CDR3 nucleotides read TGTGCCAGCAGTCTTCAACAGCTGGGGGGAGATACGCAGTATTTT. It translates to CASSLQQLGGDTQYF.

This sequence joins TRBV3-1 (or the pseudogene TRBV3-2) and TRBJ2-7; the match to TRBD2 covers 7 bases. CDR1 LGHDT and CDR2 YNNKEL come from the germline V gene (reference sequence). J lost 3 bases, V lost 4 bases, and 3 bases had no gene match. CDR3 size: 13 residues. Written as DNA, the CDR3 is TGTGCCAGCAGCCCCCGGACTAGCTACGAGCAGTACTTC. Amino acids: CASSPRTSYEQYF.

V and J are TRBV28 and TRBJ1-4; tentatively, D is TRBD1 (5 bases). Germline loops: CDR1 MDHEN, CDR2 SYDVKM. The CDR3 has 14 residues. V lost 2 bases and J lost 7, with 11 bases in between. CDR3 nucleotides: TGTGCCAGCAGTTTAAATGCGGGGGGTGAAAAACTGTTTTTT. It is translated as CASSLNAGGEKLFF.

CDR3 in DNA: TGTGCCACCAGCTACTCCTACAATGAGCAGTTCTTC. The encoded protein is CATSYSYNEQFF. The rearrangement uses TRBV15 and TRBJ2-1; D uncertain. Deletions cut 5 bases from V and 0 bases from J, with 2 bases between. This CDR3 comprises 12 residues. The V gene's germline CDR1 is LNHNV and CDR2 YYDKDF (reference sequence).

The chain joins TRBV5-1 to TRBJ1-2, with 9 bases identical to TRBD1. The CDR3 sequence is 16 residues long. Germline trimming cut 10 bases from V and 2 bases from J; bases unmatched to any gene: 15. The V gene's germline CDR1 is SGHRS and CDR2 YFSETQ. The CDR3 loop reads CAPTRRDRGWNYGYTF. The CDR3, as DNA: TGCGCCCCGACGAGGCGCGACAGGGGGTGGAACTATGGCTACACCTTC.

This chain joins TRBV3-1 (or the pseudogene TRBV3-2) and TRBJ1-2, with D hard to call. CDR3 length: 15 amino acids. CDR1 and CDR2 (germline): LGHDT, YNNKEL (reference sequence). Trimming removed 0 bases at V and 2 bases at J, with 10 bases between. The DNA of the CDR3 is TGTGCCAGCAGCCAAGAAAAGTTCTACAACTATGGCTACACCTTC. It yields the protein CASSQEKFYNYGYTF.